This is a list of T cell receptor beta chains from one sample in a study of blood T cells in healthy people across ages. TCRdb reprocessed the 5' RACE reads via MiXCR and lists one record per CDR3 protein. The sample consists of about 1.7 million distinct CDR3 sequences, roughly 27% of them appearing once. The sequencing input was blood. The receptors shown here come from a woman aged 25 to 39 in good health. CDR3s include the opening cysteine and the closing phenylalanine or tryptophan. The D gene is left open where the match is weak. Only some rows state a clone size, as once, few, many or a class for expanded clones.

V gene	CDR3 length	J gene	D gene	clone size	CDR3 protein	CDR3 DNA
TRBV7-9	15	TRBJ1-5	NA	NA	CASSLEGTKNQPQHF	TGTGCCAGCAGCTTAGAAGGGACAAAGAATCAGCCCCAGCATTTT
TRBV20-1	16	TRBJ2-1	TRBD2	once	CSASPFSGGATYEQFF	TGCAGTGCTAGTCCTTTCAGCGGGGGGGCCACCTACGAGCAGTTCTTC
TRBV27	16	TRBJ2-7	TRBD2	few	CASSFPGGGSYNEQYF	TGTGCCAGCAGTTTTCCCGGGGGGGGCTCCTACAATGAGCAGTACTTC
TRBV30	15	TRBJ2-4	NA	NA	CAWSVQTLAKNIQYF	TGTGCCTGGAGTGTACAAACTCTAGCCAAAAACATTCAGTACTTC
TRBV29-1	14	TRBJ2-1	NA	NA	CSVNRDLPYNEQFF	TGCAGCGTCAACAGGGATCTCCCCTACAATGAGCAGTTCTTC
TRBV29-1	12	TRBJ1-2	NA	few	CSVVAALYGYTF	TGCAGCGTTGTGGCGGCTCTCTATGGCTACACCTTC
TRBV9	14	TRBJ1-1	NA	few	CASSVDPENTEAFF	TGTGCCAGCAGCGTAGATCCAGAAAACACTGAAGCTTTCTTT
TRBV5-1	15	TRBJ2-3	NA	NA	CVSSARSRGSDTQYF	TGCGTCAGCAGCGCCCGTAGCCGGGGGTCAGATACGCAGTATTTT
TRBV20-1	13	TRBJ2-7	NA	few	CSASPPPLSEQYF	TGCAGTGCTAGCCCCCCCCCGCTTTCCGAGCAGTACTTC
TRBV7-3	18	TRBJ2-5	NA	few	CASSPGRAYKGGRNEQYF	TGTGCCAGCAGCCCCGGAAGGGCCTACAAGGGGGGCCGCAATGAGCAGTACTTC
TRBV7-2	15	TRBJ2-3	TRBD2	NA	CASSSGTSESDTQYF	TGTGCCAGCAGCTCCGGGACTAGCGAGTCAGATACACAGTATTTT
TRBV7-9	14	TRBJ1-2	NA	once	CASSYLSVVYGYTF	TGTGCCAGCAGCTACCTCAGTGTGGTATATGGCTACACCTTC
TRBV4-1	16	TRBJ2-1	TRBD2	NA	CASSQDQSGRSYEQFF	TGCGCCAGCAGCCAAGATCAAAGCGGGAGGTCCTACGAGCAGTTCTTC
TRBV5-1	18	TRBJ2-6	TRBD1	few	CASSSRTGGITGANVLTF	TGCGCCAGCAGCTCCCGGACAGGGGGCATCACTGGGGCCAACGTCCTGACTTTC
TRBV5-5	14	TRBJ2-5	TRBD2	many	CASSWEAGRETQYF	TGTGCCAGCAGCTGGGAAGCGGGGAGAGAGACCCAGTACTTC
TRBV11-2	15	TRBJ1-1	TRBD1	NA	CASSSRGRLNTEAFF	TGTGCCAGCAGCTCCAGGGGGCGTCTGAACACTGAAGCTTTCTTT
TRBV7-9	15	TRBJ1-2	TRBD1	NA	CASSFRDREDYGYTF	TGTGCCAGCAGCTTTCGGGACAGGGAAGACTATGGCTACACCTTC
TRBV24-1	15	TRBJ2-3	NA	many	CATSDHSGSTDTQYF	TGTGCCACCAGTGATCATAGCGGTAGCACAGATACGCAGTATTTT
TRBV6-6	15	TRBJ2-1	TRBD1	few	CASIEPGQRRDEQFF	TGTGCCAGCATCGAGCCGGGACAGAGGCGCGATGAGCAGTTCTTC
TRBV11-2	15	TRBJ2-1	NA	NA	CASTLGRSSYNEQFF	TGTGCCAGCACCCTTGGGCGGAGCTCCTACAATGAGCAGTTCTTC
TRBV12-3/TRBV12-4	13	TRBJ2-7	NA	few	CASSFLSEGEQYF	TGTGCCAGCAGTTTTCTATCAGAGGGCGAGCAGTACTTC
TRBV20-1	19	TRBJ2-5	TRBD1	NA	CSAGNNRGQPNILQETQYF	TGCAGTGCTGGAAATAACAGGGGGCAACCTAATATCCTCCAAGAGACCCAGTACTTC
TRBV7-2	12	TRBJ2-1	NA	few	CASRNPGNVQFF	TGTGCCAGCAGAAACCCGGGGAATGTGCAGTTCTTC
TRBV20-1	16	TRBJ2-1	TRBD2	NA	CSARGASGSSYNEQFF	TGCAGTGCTAGAGGGGCTAGCGGGAGCTCCTACAATGAGCAGTTCTTC
TRBV24-1	14	TRBJ2-3	NA	NA	CATSDPPPADTQYF	TGTGCCACCAGTGATCCTCCCCCCGCAGATACGCAGTATTTT
TRBV7-9	15	TRBJ2-6	NA	NA	CASQGRFSGANVLTF	TGTGCCAGCCAGGGGAGGTTCTCTGGGGCCAACGTCCTGACTTTC
TRBV29-1	14	TRBJ2-7	NA	many	CSVELAGETYEQYF	TGCAGCGTTGAATTAGCCGGGGAGACCTACGAGCAGTACTTC
TRBV12-3/TRBV12-4	15	TRBJ2-7	TRBD1	few	CASSREETGDGEQYF	TGTGCCAGCAGTCGTGAAGAGACAGGGGACGGCGAGCAGTACTTC
TRBV7-8	20	TRBJ2-7	TRBD2	few	CASSLAGASGTGGPYNEQYF	TGTGCCAGCAGCTTAGCCGGTGCTAGCGGGACCGGTGGCCCCTACAATGAGCAGTACTTC
TRBV2	13	TRBJ2-7	TRBD1	many	CASSGDRGGEQYF	TGTGCCAGCAGCGGGGACAGGGGAGGCGAGCAGTACTTC
TRBV2	13	TRBJ1-5	NA	many	CASSERVRQPQHF	TGTGCCAGCAGCGAGAGGGTACGTCAGCCCCAGCATTTT
TRBV2	12	TRBJ2-3	NA	NA	CTSSYPPDTQYF	TGTACCAGCTCGTATCCGCCGGATACGCAGTATTTT
TRBV20-1	15	TRBJ2-7	TRBD2	NA	CSAREGAGGGYEQYF	TGCAGTGCTAGAGAGGGGGCGGGAGGTGGTTACGAGCAGTACTTC
TRBV7-9	15	TRBJ1-4	TRBD1	NA	CASSSATGGREKLFF	TGTGCCAGCAGCTCGGCGACAGGGGGACGGGAAAAACTGTTTTTT
TRBV2	15	TRBJ2-6	NA	NA	CASRPMRSGANVLTF	TGTGCCAGCAGGCCGATGCGCTCTGGGGCCAACGTCCTGACTTTC
TRBV4-1	16	TRBJ2-5	NA	few	CASIQDWRGGEETQYF	TGCGCCAGCATCCAAGATTGGAGGGGGGGGGAAGAGACCCAGTACTTC
TRBV3-1	13	TRBJ2-1	NA	NA	CASSPGFPPEQFF	TGTGCCAGCAGCCCAGGATTTCCCCCCGAGCAGTTCTTC
TRBV14	14	TRBJ2-1	NA	few	CASSPLLGYNEQFF	TGTGCCAGCAGCCCACTCCTCGGGTACAATGAGCAGTTCTTC
TRBV12-3/TRBV12-4	13	TRBJ2-7	TRBD1	many	CASGGTGAYEQYF	TGTGCCAGCGGCGGGACAGGGGCCTACGAGCAGTACTTC
TRBV10-2	11	TRBJ2-2	NA	NA	CASMRTGELFF	TGCGCCAGCATGCGGACCGGGGAGCTGTTTTTT
TRBV11-3	15	TRBJ2-3	TRBD2	few	CASSLGLAGGSTQYF	TGTGCCAGCAGCCTGGGACTAGCGGGGGGATCTACGCAGTATTTT